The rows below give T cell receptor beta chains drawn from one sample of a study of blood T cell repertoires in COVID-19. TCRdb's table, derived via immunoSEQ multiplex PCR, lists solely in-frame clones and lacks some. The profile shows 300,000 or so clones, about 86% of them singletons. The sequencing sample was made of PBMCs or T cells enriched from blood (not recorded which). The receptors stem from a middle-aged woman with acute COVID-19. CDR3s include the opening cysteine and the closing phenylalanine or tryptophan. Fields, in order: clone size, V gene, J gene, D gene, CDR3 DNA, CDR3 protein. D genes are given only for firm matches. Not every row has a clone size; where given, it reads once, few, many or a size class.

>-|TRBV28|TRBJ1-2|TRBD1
TGTGCCAGCAGTTTACCCAGGGGGGACTATGGCTACACCTTC
CASSLPRGDYGYTF
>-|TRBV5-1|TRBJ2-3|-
TGCGCCAGCACCCGGAGGGGGGGGGACACAGATACGCAGTATTTT
CASTRRGGDTDTQYF
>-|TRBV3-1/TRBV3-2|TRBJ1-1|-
TGTGCCAGCGAAAATAGGGGGTCAAATACTGAAGCTTTCTTT
CASENRGSNTEAFF
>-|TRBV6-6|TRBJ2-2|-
TGTGCCAGCAGTTACTTAAAATCCTCGAACACCGGGGAGCTGTTTTTT
CASSYLKSSNTGELFF
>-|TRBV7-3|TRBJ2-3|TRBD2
TGTGCCAGCAGCCCCACCGGACTAGCGGGGGCAGATACGCAGTATTTT
CASSPTGLAGADTQYF
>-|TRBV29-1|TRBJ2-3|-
TGCAGCGTTGAAGTAACAGGGACGGGGAGCACAGATACGCAGTATTTT
CSVEVTGTGSTDTQYF
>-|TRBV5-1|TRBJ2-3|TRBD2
TGCGCCAGCAGCCAGACTAGCGGGCGCCCCACAGATACGCAGTATTTT
CASSQTSGRPTDTQYF
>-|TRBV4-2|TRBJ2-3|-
TGTGCCAGCAGCCAAGTTCAGTCGGCGGATAGCACAGATACGCAGTATTTT
CASSQVQSADSTDTQYF
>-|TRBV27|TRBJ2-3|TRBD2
TGTGCCAGCAGTTTAGCGGGAGGGCCCCCTTCGGGTTTCCCAGATACGCAGTATTTT
CASSLAGGPPSGFPDTQYF
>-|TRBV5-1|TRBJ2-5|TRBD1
TGCGCCAGCAGCCGAGGGACAGGGCACGAAGAGACCCAGTACTTC
CASSRGTGHEETQYF
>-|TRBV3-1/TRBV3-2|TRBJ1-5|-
TGTGCCAGCAGCTCTACAGGTGGGCCCCAGCATTTT
CASSSTGGPQHF
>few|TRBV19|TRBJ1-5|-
TGTGCCAGTAGTCCGACAGGATTCAATCAGCCCCAGCATTTT
CASSPTGFNQPQHF
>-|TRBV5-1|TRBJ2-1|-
TGCGCCAGCAGCTCTGACATATCCCGCTACAATGAGCAGTTCTTC
CASSSDISRYNEQFF
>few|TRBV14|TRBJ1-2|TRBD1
TGTGCCAGCAGCCAAGCGACCGGGACAGGGTATGGCTACACCTTC
CASSQATGTGYGYTF
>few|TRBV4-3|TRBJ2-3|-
TGCGCCAGCAGCCAAGGGGGAAGCGGGAGCACAGATACGCAGTATTTT
CASSQGGSGSTDTQYF
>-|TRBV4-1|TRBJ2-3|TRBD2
TGCGCCAGCAGCCAAGGAAGCGGGGGGCTGGGTACAGATACGCAGTATTTT
CASSQGSGGLGTDTQYF
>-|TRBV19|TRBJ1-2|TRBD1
TGTGCCAGTAGTTTCAACAGGGGTGGCTACACCTTC
CASSFNRGGYTF
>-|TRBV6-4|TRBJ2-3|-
TGTGCCAGCAGTATACAGGTCACAGATACGCAGTATTTT
CASSIQVTDTQYF
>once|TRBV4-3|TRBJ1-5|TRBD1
TGCGCCAGCAGCCAAGATCTCCGGGACAGGACCCAGCATTTT
CASSQDLRDRTQHF
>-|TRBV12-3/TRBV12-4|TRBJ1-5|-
TGTGCCAGCAGTCAGGACAAGGGGGCCCAGCATTTT
CASSQDKGAQHF
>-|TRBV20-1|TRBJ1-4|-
TGCAGTGCTAGTCGTCAGGGCTTGCTCCGTGAAAAACTGTTTTTT
CSASRQGLLREKLFF
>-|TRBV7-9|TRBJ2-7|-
TGTGCCAGCAGCCCAAGTGCCGGGAAGGACGTTTACGAGCAGTACTTC
CASSPSAGKDVYEQYF